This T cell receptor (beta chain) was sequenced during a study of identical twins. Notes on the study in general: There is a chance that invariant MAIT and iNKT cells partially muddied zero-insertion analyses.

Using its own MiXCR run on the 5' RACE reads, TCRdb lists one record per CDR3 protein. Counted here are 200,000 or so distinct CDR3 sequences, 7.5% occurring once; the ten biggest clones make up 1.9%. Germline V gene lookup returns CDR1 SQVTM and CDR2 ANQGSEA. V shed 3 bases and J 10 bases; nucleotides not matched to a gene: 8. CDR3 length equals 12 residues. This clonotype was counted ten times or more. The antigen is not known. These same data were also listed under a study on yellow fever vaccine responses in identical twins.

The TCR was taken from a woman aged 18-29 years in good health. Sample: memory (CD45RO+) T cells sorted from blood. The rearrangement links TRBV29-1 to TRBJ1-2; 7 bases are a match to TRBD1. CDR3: CSVDGDRVAYTF. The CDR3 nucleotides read TGCAGCGTTGACGGAGACAGGGTCGCCTACACCTTC.